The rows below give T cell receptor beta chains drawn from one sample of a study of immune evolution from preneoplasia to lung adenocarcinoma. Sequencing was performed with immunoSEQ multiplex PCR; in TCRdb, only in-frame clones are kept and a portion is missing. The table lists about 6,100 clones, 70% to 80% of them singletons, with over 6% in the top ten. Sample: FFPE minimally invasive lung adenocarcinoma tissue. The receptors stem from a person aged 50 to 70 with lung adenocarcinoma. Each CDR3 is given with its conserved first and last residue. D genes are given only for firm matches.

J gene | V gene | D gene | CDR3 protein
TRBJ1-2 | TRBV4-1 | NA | CASSQGSVFYGYTF
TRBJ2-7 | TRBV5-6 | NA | CASSPLGAPGNYEQYF
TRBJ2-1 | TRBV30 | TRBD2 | CAWSVLGGRNNEQFF
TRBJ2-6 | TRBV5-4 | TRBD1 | CASSFQGGAGANVLTF
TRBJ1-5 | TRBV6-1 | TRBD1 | CASSEGAGGYSNQPQHF
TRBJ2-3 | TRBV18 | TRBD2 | CASSPPLAESTDTQYF
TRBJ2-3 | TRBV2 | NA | CASSYNTDTQYF
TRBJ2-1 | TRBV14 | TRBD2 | CASSQDVSRLADFNEQFF
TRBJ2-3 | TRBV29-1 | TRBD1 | CSVDTDRDSTDTQYF
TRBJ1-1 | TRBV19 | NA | CASGLGTRGTEAFF
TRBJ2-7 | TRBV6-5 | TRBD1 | CASRRPGQSYYEQYF
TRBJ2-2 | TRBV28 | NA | CASSSSGFLGGVRTGELFF
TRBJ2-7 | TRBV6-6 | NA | CASSSAGFSYEQYF
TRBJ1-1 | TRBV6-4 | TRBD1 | CASSVSGGAGAFF
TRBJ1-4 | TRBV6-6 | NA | CASKGGNYEKLFF
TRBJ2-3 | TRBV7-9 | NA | CASSSVGDTQYF
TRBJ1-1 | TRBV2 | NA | CASARYGGSEAFF
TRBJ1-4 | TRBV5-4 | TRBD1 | CASSENRGGNEKLFF
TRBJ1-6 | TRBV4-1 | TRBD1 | CASSQDRVRGTGNSPLHF
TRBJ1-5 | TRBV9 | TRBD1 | CASSPGQGRNQPQHF
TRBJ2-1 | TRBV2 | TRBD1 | CASSGTVQYNEQFF
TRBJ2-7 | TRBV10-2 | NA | CASRQTVSYEQYF
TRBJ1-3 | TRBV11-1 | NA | CASSYDSFSGNTIYF
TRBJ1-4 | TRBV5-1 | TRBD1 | CASSLVSGQGGEKLFF
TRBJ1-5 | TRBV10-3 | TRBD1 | CAISPGTGDQPQHF
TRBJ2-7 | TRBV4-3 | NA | CASSQTSLSYEQYF
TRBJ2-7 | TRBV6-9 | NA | CASTKGGREQYF
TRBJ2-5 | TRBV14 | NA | CASSRGSMGPRGTQYF
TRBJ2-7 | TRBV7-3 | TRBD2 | CASSASGGSYEQYF
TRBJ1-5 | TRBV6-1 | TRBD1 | CASSEEGAGWGNQPQHF
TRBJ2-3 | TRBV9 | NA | CASSVAGAPADTQYF
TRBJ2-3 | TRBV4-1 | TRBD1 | CASSQQGQGAGDTQYF
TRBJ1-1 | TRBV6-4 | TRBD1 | CASRATGGSNTEAFF
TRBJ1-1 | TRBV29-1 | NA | CSVVTGWDTEAFF
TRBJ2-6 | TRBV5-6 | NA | CASSLGATGANVLTF
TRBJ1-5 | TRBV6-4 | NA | CASSESSGQPQHF
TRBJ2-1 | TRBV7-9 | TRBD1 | CASGGQGAGEQFF